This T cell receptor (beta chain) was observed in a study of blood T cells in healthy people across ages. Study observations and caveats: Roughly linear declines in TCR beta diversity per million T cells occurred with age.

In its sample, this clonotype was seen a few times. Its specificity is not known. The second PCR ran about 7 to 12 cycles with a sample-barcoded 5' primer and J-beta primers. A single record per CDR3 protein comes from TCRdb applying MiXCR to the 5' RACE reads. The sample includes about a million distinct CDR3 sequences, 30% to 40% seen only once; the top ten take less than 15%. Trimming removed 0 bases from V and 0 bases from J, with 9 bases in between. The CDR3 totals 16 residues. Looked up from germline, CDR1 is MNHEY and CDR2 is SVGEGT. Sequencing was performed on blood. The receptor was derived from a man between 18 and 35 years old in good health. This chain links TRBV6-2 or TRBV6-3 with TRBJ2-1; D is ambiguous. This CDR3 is CASSYSLSNSYNEQFF. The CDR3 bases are TGTGCCAGCAGTTACTCGCTTAGCAACTCCTACAATGAGCAGTTCTTC.